The rows below give T cell receptor beta chains drawn from one sample of a study of OX40 agonist ivuxolimab in advanced cancers. The protocol was immunoSEQ multiplex PCR, while the TCRdb copy is restricted to in-frame clones and leaves out a portion. The data contain 60,000 to 70,000 clones, 70% to 90% of them seen just once; the ten biggest clones take up 0.27%. Source: CD4+ or CD8+ T cells sorted from blood, taken in a trial of the OX40 agonist ivuxolimab. These receptors all stem from an adult with an advanced solid tumor such as melanoma, head and neck, liver or kidney cancer. The CDR3 runs from the conserved cysteine through the conserved F or W. Fields, in order: clone size, D gene, J gene, V gene, CDR3 DNA, CDR3 protein. A D gene is named only where the DNA matches it firmly. Only part of the rows carry a size: once, few, many, or a class if the clone is expanded.

NA | TRBD2 | TRBJ2-2 | TRBV10-1 | TGCGCCAGCAAACCGGGACTAGCGGGACTAACGAACACCGGGGAGCTGTTTTTT | CASKPGLAGLTNTGELFF
NA | NA | TRBJ2-5 | TRBV6-5 | TGTGCCAGCAGTTATCTGTCGGGACGAGAGACCCAGTACTTC | CASSYLSGRETQYF
NA | TRBD2 | TRBJ2-2 | TRBV7-3 | TGTGCCAGCGGGCCTAGCGGAGACACCGGGGAGCTGTTTTTT | CASGPSGDTGELFF
NA | TRBD2 | TRBJ2-1 | TRBV7-9 | TGTGCCAGCAGCCTGACTAGCGGGCCAGGCAATGAGCAGTTCTTC | CASSLTSGPGNEQFF
NA | NA | TRBJ1-1 | TRBV25-1 | TGTGCCAGCAATCTCGGCCTAAACACTGAAGCTTTCTTT | CASNLGLNTEAFF
NA | NA | TRBJ1-1 | TRBV5-4 | TGTGCCAGCAGCCCCCAAGGACAGCCCGAAGCTTTCTTT | CASSPQGQPEAFF
NA | NA | TRBJ1-4 | TRBV6-1 | TGTGCCAGCTGGGATGAAAAACTGTTTTTT | CASWDEKLFF
NA | NA | TRBJ2-5 | TRBV5-4 | TGTGCCAGCAGCCAAGATCGGTGGCGCAAGGAGACCCAGTACTTC | CASSQDRWRKETQYF
NA | NA | TRBJ1-2 | TRBV4-1 | TGCGCCAGCAGCCAGGCCGGGACTGCTAACTATGGCTACACCTTC | CASSQAGTANYGYTF
NA | NA | TRBJ1-3 | TRBV19 | TGTGCCAGTAGTTTCTCCGGGACCGCTGGAAACACCATATATTTT | CASSFSGTAGNTIYF
once | TRBD2 | TRBJ2-3 | TRBV9 | TGTGCCAGCAGCACTAGCGGGGGGACAGATACGCAGTATTTT | CASSTSGGTDTQYF
NA | NA | TRBJ1-2 | TRBV7-9 | TGTGCCAGCAGCTTGGGCGAGGGATCTAACTATGGCTACACCTTC | CASSLGEGSNYGYTF
NA | NA | TRBJ2-7 | TRBV7-9 | TGTGCCAGCAGCCCCTCCTACGAGCAGTACTTC | CASSPSYEQYF
NA | NA | TRBJ2-7 | TRBV15 | TGTGCCACCAGCAGAGAAGCTACTATCGGCTCCTACGAGCAGTACTTC | CATSREATIGSYEQYF
NA | TRBD1 | TRBJ2-3 | TRBV6-5 | TGTGCCAGCAGGTCTGGGACAGGGGGCACAGATACGCAGTATTTT | CASRSGTGGTDTQYF
NA | TRBD1 | TRBJ2-1 | TRBV28 | TGTGCCAGCAGTTTATTTGGATCGGGACAGGGGGGGTACAATGAGCAGTTCTTC | CASSLFGSGQGGYNEQFF
NA | TRBD2 | TRBJ2-7 | TRBV10-3 | TGTGCCATCAAGGGCGGGGGAGTATCGTACGAGCAGTACTTC | CAIKGGGVSYEQYF
few | TRBD1 | TRBJ2-5 | TRBV10-2 | TGCGCCAGCAGTGGGACAGGGGGTGAGACCCAGTACTTC | CASSGTGGETQYF
once | NA | TRBJ2-7 | TRBV4-1 | TGCGCCAGCAGCCAAGATTCGGAGCAGTACTTC | CASSQDSEQYF
NA | TRBD1 | TRBJ2-7 | TRBV10-2 | TGCGCCAGCAGTACCACAGGGGCCCTAACCTACGAGCAGTACTTC | CASSTTGALTYEQYF
NA | TRBD2 | TRBJ2-3 | TRBV6-1 | TGTGCCAGCAGTGAAGCGGGTCGGGGAGCGGGAAATACGCAGTATTTT | CASSEAGRGAGNTQYF
NA | TRBD1 | TRBJ2-7 | TRBV11-3 | TGTGCCAGCAGCAAACGGGACAGGGTAGCCGAGCAGTACTTC | CASSKRDRVAEQYF
NA | NA | TRBJ2-7 | TRBV5-1 | TGCGCCAGCAGCTTGACTAGCTCTTTCTCGGGCGAGCAGTACTTC | CASSLTSSFSGEQYF
NA | NA | TRBJ1-2 | TRBV5-4 | TGTGCCAGCAGCTTGGTTGGGGACCTCTATGGCTACACCTTC | CASSLVGDLYGYTF
few | NA | TRBJ1-1 | TRBV6-5 | TGTGCCAGCAGTTACTCGATCAGCCGGAACACTGAAGCTTTCTTT | CASSYSISRNTEAFF
NA | TRBD1 | TRBJ1-4 | TRBV7-9 | TGTGCCAGCAGCTTAGGAACAGGGGGTGAAAAACTGTTTTTT | CASSLGTGGEKLFF
NA | TRBD1 | TRBJ1-5 | TRBV7-8 | TGTGCCAGCAGCTGGGGACAGGCCGGCAATCAGCCCCAGCATTTT | CASSWGQAGNQPQHF
NA | NA | TRBJ1-3 | TRBV5-1 | TGCGCCAGCAGCTTGGACGGAAACTCTGGAAACACCATATATTTT | CASSLDGNSGNTIYF
NA | NA | TRBJ2-7 | TRBV5-1 | TGCGCCAGCAGCTTGGAAAAGCTGCCGCAGTACTTC | CASSLEKLPQYF
once | TRBD2 | TRBJ2-1 | TRBV2 | TGTGCCAGCACCTGGGATCCTCTAGCGGGCCATTACAATGAGCAGTTCTTC | CASTWDPLAGHYNEQFF
NA | NA | TRBJ1-1 | TRBV20-1 | TGCAGTGCTAGCCAGAACACTGAAGCTTTCTTT | CSASQNTEAFF
few | TRBD2 | TRBJ2-7 | TRBV10-2 | TGCGCCAGCAGGGGGACTAGCGGGAGAAACGAGCAGTACTTC | CASRGTSGRNEQYF
NA | NA | TRBJ1-3 | TRBV14 | TGTGCCAGCAGCCAAGGAAGTGGAAACACCATATATTTT | CASSQGSGNTIYF
NA | NA | TRBJ2-7 | TRBV7-2 | TGTGCCAGCAGCCTAAACTATGGACAGTCGCGGGCGTATGGGGAGCAGTACTTC | CASSLNYGQSRAYGEQYF
NA | NA | TRBJ2-3 | TRBV27 | TGTGCCAGCAGTTTATTTTCCGGCGCTAGCACAGATACGCAGTATTTT | CASSLFSGASTDTQYF
NA | NA | TRBJ2-5 | TRBV5-6 | TGTGCCAGCAGCTCCGGGGGAACAGGGAGGCAAGAGACCCAGTACTTC | CASSSGGTGRQETQYF
NA | NA | TRBJ2-7 | TRBV28 | TGTGCCAGCAGAGACAGTTTGAAGAACGAGCAGTACTTC | CASRDSLKNEQYF
NA | TRBD1 | TRBJ2-3 | TRBV12-5 | TGTGCTAGTGGGGGGGACAGGGGAGGTGCAGATACGCAGTATTTT | CASGGDRGGADTQYF
NA | NA | TRBJ1-1 | TRBV27 | TGTGCCAGCAGCCCTTCCTGGGTGAACACTGAAGCTTTCTTT | CASSPSWVNTEAFF
NA | NA | TRBJ2-1 | TRBV6-6 | TGTGCCAGCAGCACATTAGGGGGTTCAGGATACAATGAGCAGTTCTTC | CASSTLGGSGYNEQFF
once | TRBD1 | TRBJ2-5 | TRBV27 | TGTGCCAGCAGTTTATTGCAGGGGGCAAGAGAGACCCAGTACTTC | CASSLLQGARETQYF
NA | TRBD1 | TRBJ1-2 | TRBV18 | TGTGCCAGCTCACCATCACTTTTCCACGAGACAGGGGTCTATGGCTACACCTTC | CASSPSLFHETGVYGYTF
NA | TRBD2 | TRBJ2-5 | TRBV11-1 | TGTGCCAGCAGCTTCAGGGCGGGAGAGGGTGAGACCCAGTACTTC | CASSFRAGEGETQYF
NA | TRBD2 | TRBJ2-7 | TRBV4-3 | TGCGCCAGCAGCCGAGGACTAGCGGGAGGGCCCTACGAGCAGTACTTC | CASSRGLAGGPYEQYF
NA | NA | TRBJ2-1 | TRBV20-1 | TGCAGTGCTAGCGGTTACAATGAGCAGTTCTTC | CSASGYNEQFF
NA | NA | TRBJ1-3 | TRBV7-9 | TGTGCCAGCAGCTCGATGGGAAACACCATATATTTT | CASSSMGNTIYF
NA | TRBD1 | TRBJ2-7 | TRBV11-3 | TGTGCCAGCAGCTTAGATCACGACAGGGACGAGCAGTACTTC | CASSLDHDRDEQYF
medium-sized | NA | TRBJ1-5 | TRBV7-2 | TGTGCCAGCAGCGTGACCTTAAATCAGCCCCAGCATTTT | CASSVTLNQPQHF
NA | TRBD2 | TRBJ2-7 | TRBV6-5 | TGTGCCAGCAGCGGACTAGCGGCCGAAGGGGAGCAGTACTTC | CASSGLAAEGEQYF
once | TRBD1 | TRBJ2-2 | TRBV19 | TGTGCCAGTAGTATGACAGGGGATACCGGGGAGCTGTTTTTT | CASSMTGDTGELFF
NA | TRBD1 | TRBJ1-5 | TRBV29-1 | TGCAGCGTTGTAACGGCCGGGACAGGGGACAATCAGCCCCAGCATTTT | CSVVTAGTGDNQPQHF
NA | TRBD1 | TRBJ1-5 | TRBV10-3 | TGTGCCATCAGCGGACAGGGGCTTCAGCCCCAGCATTTT | CAISGQGLQPQHF
NA | NA | TRBJ2-7 | TRBV9 | TGTGCCAGCAGCACCCGATCAGGGTCGGGCCCCTACGAGCAGTACTTC | CASSTRSGSGPYEQYF